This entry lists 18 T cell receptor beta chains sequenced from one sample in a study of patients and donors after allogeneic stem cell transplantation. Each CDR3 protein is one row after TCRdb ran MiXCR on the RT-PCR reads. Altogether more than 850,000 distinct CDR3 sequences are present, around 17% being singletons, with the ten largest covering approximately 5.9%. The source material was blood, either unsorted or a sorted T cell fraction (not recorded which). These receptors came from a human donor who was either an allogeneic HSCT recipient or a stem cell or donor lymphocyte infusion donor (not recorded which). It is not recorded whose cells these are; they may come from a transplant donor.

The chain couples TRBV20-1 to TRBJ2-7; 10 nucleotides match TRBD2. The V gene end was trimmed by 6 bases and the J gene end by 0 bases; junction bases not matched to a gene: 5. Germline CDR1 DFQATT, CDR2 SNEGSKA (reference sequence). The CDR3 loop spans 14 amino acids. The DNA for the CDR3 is TGCAGTGCCCAACTAGCGGGGCGCTCCTACGAGCAGTACTTC. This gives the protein CSAQLAGRSYEQYF.

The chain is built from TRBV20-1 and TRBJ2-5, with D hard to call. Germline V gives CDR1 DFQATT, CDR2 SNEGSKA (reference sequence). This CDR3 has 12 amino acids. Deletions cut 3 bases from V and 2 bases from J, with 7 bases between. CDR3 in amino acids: CSARFIQETQYF. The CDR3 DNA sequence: TGCAGTGCTAGGTTCATACAAGAGACCCAGTACTTC.

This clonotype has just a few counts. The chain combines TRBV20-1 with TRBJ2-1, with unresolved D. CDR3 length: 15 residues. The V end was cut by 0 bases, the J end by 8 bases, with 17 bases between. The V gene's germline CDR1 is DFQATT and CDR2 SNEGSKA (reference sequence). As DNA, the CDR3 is TGCAGTGCTAGAGATCTACTGGTGGGTTGGCATGAGCAGTTCTTC. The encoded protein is CSARDLLVGWHEQFF.

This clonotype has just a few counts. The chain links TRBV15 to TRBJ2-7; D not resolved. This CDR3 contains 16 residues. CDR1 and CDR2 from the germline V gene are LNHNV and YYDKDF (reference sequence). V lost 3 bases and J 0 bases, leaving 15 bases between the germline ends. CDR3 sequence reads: CATSRTGRQSSYEQYF. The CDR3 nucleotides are TGTGCCACCAGCAGGACCGGACGGCAGAGCTCCTACGAGCAGTACTTC.

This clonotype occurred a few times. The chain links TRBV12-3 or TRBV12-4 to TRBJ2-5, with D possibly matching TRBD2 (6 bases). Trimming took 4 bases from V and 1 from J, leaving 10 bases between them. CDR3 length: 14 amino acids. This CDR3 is CASSSAGFQETQYF. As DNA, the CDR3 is TGTGCCAGCAGTTCCGCGGGGTTCCAAGAGACCCAGTACTTC.

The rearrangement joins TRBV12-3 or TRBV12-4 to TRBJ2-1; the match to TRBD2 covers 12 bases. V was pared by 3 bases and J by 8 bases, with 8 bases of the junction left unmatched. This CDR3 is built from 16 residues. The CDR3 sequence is CASSFQTSGRSHEQFF. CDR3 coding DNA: TGTGCCAGCAGTTTCCAGACTAGCGGGAGATCACATGAGCAGTTCTTC.

The DNA for the CDR3 is TGTGCCAGCAGTTTAGGGGAGCGAGAGACCCAGTACTTC. It specifies CASSLGERETQYF. The J gene is TRBJ2-5, the V gene TRBV27; possible D gene TRBD2, 5 bases. CDR1 and CDR2 (germline): MNHEY, SMNVEV (reference sequence). The CDR3 sequence is 13 residues long. Between the trimmed V and J ends, which lost 2 bases and 4 bases, there was a span of 8 bases.

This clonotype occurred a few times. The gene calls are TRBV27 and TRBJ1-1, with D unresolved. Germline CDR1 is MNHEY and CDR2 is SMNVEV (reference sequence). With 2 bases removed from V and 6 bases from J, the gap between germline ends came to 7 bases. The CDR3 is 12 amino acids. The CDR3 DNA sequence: TGTGCCAGCAGTTTAACGGGCTCTGAAGCTTTCTTT. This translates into CASSLTGSEAFF.

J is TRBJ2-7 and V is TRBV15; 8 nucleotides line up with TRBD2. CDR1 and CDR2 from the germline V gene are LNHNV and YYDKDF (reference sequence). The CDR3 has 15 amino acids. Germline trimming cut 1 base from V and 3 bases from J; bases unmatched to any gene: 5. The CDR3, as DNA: TGTGCCACCAGCAGAGCGGGGACTAGAAGCTACGAGCAGTACTTC. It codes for CATSRAGTRSYEQYF. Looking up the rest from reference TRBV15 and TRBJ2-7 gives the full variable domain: DAMVIQNPRYQVTQFGKPVTLSCSQTLNHNVMYWYQQKSSQAPKLLFHYYDKDFNNEADTPDNFQSRRPNTSFCFLDIRSPGLGDTAMYLCATSRAGTRSYEQYFGPGTRLTVT.

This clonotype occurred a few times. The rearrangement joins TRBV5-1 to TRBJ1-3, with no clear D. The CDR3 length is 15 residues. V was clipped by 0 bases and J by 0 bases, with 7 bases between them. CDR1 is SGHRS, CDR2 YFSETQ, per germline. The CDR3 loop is CASSLVESSGNTIYF. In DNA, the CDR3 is TGCGCCAGCAGCTTGGTCGAGAGCTCTGGAAACACCATATATTTT.

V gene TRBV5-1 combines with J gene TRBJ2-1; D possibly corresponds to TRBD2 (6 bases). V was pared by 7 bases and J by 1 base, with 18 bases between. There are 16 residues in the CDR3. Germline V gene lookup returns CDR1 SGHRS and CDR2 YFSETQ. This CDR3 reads CASGSGRDWSYNEQFF. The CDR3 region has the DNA TGCGCCAGCGGCTCGGGCCGGGACTGGTCCTACAATGAGCAGTTCTTC.

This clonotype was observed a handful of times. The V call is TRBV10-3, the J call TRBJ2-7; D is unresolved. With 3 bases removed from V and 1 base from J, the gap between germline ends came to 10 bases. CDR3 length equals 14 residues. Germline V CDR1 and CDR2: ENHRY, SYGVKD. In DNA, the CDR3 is TGTGCCATCAGTGATCCCTCGGGTTCCTACGAGCAGTACTTC. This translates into CAISDPSGSYEQYF.

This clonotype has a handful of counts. The CDR3 region has the DNA TGTGCCAGCAGTTGGAAGGGGAGCCACACTGAAGCTTTCTTT. The encoded protein is CASSWKGSHTEAFF. The J gene is TRBJ1-1, the V gene TRBV25-1; D possibly corresponds to TRBD1 (5 bases). There are 14 residues in the CDR3. Germline V lookup: CDR1 MGHDK, CDR2 SYGVNS. V dropped 5 bases and J dropped 3 bases, with 13 bases sitting between them.

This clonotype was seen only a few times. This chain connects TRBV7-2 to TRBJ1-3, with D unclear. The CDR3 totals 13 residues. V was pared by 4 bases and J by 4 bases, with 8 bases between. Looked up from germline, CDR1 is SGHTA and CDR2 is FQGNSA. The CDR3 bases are TGTGCCAGCAGCTCTACGTGGGGAAACACCATATATTTT. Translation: CASSSTWGNTIYF.

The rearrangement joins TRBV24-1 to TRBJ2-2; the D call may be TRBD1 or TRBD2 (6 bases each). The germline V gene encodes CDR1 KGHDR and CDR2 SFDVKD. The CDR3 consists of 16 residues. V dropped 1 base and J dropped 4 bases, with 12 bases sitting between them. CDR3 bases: TGTGCCACCAGTGATTTAGGTCGGGGGCCCACCGGGGAGCTGTTTTTT. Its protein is CATSDLGRGPTGELFF.

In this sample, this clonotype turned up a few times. CDR3 sequence: CASSKGPGYGYTF. The CDR3 DNA is TGTGCCAGCAGTAAAGGACCCGGATATGGCTACACCTTC. The chain employs TRBV12-3 or TRBV12-4 and TRBJ1-2, with no clear D. Trimming shortened V by 5 bases and J by 5 bases, and 12 bases separated the two germline ends. This CDR3 spans 13 amino acids.

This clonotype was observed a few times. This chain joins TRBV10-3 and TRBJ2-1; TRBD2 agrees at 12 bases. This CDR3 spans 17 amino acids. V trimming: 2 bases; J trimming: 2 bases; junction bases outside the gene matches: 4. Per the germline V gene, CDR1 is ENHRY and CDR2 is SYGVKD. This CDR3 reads CAISEASGGAAYNEQFF. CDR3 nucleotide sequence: TGTGCCATCAGTGAGGCTAGCGGGGGGGCCGCCTACAATGAGCAGTTCTTC.

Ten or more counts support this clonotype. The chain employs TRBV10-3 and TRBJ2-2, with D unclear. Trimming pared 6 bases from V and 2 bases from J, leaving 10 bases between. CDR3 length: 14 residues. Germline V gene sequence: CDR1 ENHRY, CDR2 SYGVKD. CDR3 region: CAIRTDGNTGELFF. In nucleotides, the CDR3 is TGTGCCATCAGGACCGACGGTAACACCGGGGAGCTGTTTTTT.